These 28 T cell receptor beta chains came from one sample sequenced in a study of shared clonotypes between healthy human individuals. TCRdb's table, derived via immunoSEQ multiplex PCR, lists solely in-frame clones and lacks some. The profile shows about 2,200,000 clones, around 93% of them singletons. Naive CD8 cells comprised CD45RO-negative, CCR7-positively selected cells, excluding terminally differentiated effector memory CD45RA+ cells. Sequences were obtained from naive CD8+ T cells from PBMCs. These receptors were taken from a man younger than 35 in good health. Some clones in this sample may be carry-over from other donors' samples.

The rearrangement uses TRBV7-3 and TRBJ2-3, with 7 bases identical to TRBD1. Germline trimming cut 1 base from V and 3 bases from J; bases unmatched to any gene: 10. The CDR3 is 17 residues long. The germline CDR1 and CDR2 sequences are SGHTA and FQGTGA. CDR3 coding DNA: TGTGCCAGCAGCTTAAGACGAGGGGGCGCCAGGACAGATACGCAGTATTTT. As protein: CASSLRRGGARTDTQYF.

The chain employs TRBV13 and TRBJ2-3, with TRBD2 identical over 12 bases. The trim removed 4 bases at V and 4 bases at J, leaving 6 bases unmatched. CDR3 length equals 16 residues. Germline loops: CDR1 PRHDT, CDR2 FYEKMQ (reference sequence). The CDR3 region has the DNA TGTGCCAGCAGCTACAGACTAGCGGGAGAATCAGATACGCAGTATTTT. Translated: CASSYRLAGESDTQYF.

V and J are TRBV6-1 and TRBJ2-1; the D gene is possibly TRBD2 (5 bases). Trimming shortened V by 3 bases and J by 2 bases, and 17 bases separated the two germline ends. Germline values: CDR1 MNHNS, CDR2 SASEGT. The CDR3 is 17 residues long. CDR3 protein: CASSDRIAGRTYNEQFF. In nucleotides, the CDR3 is TGTGCCAGCAGTGATAGAATTGCGGGTCGGACCTACAATGAGCAGTTCTTC.

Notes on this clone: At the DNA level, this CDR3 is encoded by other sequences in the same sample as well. The CDR3 DNA sequence: TGTGCCAGCAGTTTCTCTAGAGACTACGAGCAGTACTTC. Translated, it gives CASSFSRDYEQYF. The V call is TRBV27, the J call TRBJ2-7, with D unclear. CDR1 MNHEY and CDR2 SMNVEV come from the germline V gene (reference sequence). Trimming removed 3 bases from V and 3 bases from J, with 9 bases in between. The CDR3 has 13 residues.

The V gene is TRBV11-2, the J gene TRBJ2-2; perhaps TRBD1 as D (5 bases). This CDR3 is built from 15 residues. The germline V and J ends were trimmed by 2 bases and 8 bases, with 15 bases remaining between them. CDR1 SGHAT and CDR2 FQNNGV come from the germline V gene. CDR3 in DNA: TGTGCCAGCAGCTTATCTCAACAGGTCGTAGGGGAGCTGTTTTTT. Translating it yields CASSLSQQVVGELFF. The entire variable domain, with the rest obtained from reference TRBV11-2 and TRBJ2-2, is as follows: EAGVAQSPRYKIIEKRQSVAFWCNPISGHATLYWYQQILGQGPKLLIQFQNNGVVDDSQLPKDRFSAERLKGVDSTLKIQPAKLEDSAVYLCASSLSQQVVGELFFGEGSRLTVL.

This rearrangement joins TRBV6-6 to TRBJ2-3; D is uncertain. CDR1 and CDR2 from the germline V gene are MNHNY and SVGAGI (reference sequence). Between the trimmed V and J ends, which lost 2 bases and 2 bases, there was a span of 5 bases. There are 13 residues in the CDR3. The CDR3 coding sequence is TGTGCCAGCAGTTACCCCACCACAGATACGCAGTATTTT. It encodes CASSYPTTDTQYF.

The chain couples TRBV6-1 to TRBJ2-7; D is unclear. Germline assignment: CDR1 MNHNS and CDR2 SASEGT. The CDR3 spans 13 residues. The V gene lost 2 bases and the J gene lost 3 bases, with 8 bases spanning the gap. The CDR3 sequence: CASSERLHYEQYF. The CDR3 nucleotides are TGTGCCAGCAGTGAACGATTGCACTACGAGCAGTACTTC.

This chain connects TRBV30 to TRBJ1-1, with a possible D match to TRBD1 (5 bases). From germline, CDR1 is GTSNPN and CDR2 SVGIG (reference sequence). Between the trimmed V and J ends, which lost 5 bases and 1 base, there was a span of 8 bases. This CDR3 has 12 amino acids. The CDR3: CAWDSENTEAFF. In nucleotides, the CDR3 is TGTGCCTGGGACAGCGAGAACACTGAAGCTTTCTTT.

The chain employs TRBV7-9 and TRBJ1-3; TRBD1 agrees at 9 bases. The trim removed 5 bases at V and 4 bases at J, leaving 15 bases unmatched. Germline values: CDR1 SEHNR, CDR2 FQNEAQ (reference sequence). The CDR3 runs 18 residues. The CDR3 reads CASSPNRGQGWSGNTIYF. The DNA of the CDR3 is TGTGCCAGCAGCCCAAACAGAGGACAGGGGTGGTCGGGAAACACCATATATTTT.

The CDR3 DNA reads as TGTGCCAGCAGTTACCGCTCCGAGGCGCCCTACGAGCAGTACTTC. Translation: CASSYRSEAPYEQYF. The V gene is TRBV6-5, the J gene TRBJ2-7; D not certain. The CDR3 has 15 amino acids. Per the germline V gene, CDR1 is MNHEY and CDR2 is SVGAGI. Between the trimmed V and J ends, which lost 2 bases and 2 bases, there was a span of 13 bases.

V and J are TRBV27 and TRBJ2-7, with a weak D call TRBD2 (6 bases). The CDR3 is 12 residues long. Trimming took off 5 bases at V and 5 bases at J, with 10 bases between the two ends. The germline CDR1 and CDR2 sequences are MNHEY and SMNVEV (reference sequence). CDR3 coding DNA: TGTGCCAGCAGTCCGGCGGGGCACGAGCAGTACTTC. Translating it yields CASSPAGHEQYF.

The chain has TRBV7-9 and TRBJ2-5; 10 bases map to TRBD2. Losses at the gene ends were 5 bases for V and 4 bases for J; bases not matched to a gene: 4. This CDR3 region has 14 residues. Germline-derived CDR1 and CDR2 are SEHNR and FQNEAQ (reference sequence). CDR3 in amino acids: CASSPGTSVETQYF. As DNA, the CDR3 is TGTGCCAGCAGCCCGGGGACTAGCGTAGAGACCCAGTACTTC.

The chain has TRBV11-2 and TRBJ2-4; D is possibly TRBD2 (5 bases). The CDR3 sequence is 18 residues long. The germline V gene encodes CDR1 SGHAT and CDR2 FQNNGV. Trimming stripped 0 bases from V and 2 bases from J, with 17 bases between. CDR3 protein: CASSLEPPGIATKNIQYF. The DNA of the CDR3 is TGTGCCAGCAGCTTAGAGCCCCCCGGGATCGCTACCAAAAACATTCAGTACTTC.

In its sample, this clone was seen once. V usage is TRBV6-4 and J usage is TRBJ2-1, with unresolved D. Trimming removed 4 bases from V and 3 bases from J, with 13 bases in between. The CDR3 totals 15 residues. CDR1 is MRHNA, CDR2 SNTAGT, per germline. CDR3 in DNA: TGTGCCAGCAGTGGGAGCCACTACCTCTACAATGAGCAGTTCTTC. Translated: CASSGSHYLYNEQFF.

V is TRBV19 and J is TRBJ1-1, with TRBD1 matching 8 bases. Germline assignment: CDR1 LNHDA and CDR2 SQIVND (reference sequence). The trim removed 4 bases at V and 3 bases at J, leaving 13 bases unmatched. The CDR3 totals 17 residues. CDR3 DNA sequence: TGTGCCAGTAGTAGCCCCTCGCAGGGGGCGCGGGACACTGAAGCTTTCTTT. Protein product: CASSSPSQGARDTEAFF.

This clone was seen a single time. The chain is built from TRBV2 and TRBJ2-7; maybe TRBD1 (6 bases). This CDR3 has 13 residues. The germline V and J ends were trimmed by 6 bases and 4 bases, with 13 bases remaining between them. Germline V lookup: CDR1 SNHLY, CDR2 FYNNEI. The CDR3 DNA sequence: TGTGCCAGCAGGCCCAGGACAGCATACGAGCAGTACTTC. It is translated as CASRPRTAYEQYF.

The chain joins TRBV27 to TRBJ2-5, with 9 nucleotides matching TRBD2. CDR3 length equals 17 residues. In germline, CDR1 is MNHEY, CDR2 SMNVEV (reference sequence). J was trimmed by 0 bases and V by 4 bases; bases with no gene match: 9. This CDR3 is CASSSIPLAGNQETQYF. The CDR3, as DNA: TGTGCCAGCAGTTCCATACCCCTAGCGGGGAACCAAGAGACCCAGTACTTC.

DNA for the CDR3: TGTGCCTGGACGGACCGGTATAATTCACCCCTCCACTTT. Protein: CAWTDRYNSPLHF. This rearrangement joins TRBV30 to TRBJ1-6; D remains unclear. Germline values: CDR1 GTSNPN, CDR2 SVGIG (reference sequence). V was pared by 4 bases and J by 4 bases, with 8 bases between. The CDR3 is 13 residues long.

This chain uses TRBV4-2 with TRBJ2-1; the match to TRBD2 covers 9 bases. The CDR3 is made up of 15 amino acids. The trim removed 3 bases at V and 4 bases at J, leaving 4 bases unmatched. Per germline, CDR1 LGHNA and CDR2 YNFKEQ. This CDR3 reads CASSHGTSMYNEQFF. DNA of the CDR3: TGTGCCAGCAGCCACGGGACTAGCATGTACAATGAGCAGTTCTTC.

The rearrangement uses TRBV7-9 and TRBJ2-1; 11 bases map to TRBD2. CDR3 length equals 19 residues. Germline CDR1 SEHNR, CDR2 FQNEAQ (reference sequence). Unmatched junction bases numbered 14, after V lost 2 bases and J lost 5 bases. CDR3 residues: CASSLTLFSGRAIHNEQFF. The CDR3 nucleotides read TGTGCCAGCAGCTTAACGTTGTTTAGCGGGAGGGCCATTCACAATGAGCAGTTCTTC.

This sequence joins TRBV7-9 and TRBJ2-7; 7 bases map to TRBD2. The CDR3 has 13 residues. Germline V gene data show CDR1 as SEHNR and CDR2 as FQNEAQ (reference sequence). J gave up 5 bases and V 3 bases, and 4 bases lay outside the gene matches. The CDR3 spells CASSFTAGHEQYF. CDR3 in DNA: TGTGCCAGCAGCTTTACAGCGGGGCACGAGCAGTACTTC. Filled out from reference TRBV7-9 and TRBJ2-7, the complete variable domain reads DTGVSQNPRHKITKRGQNVTFRCDPISEHNRLYWYRQTLGQGPEFLTYFQNEAQLEKSRLLSDRFSAERPKGSFSTLEIQRTEQGDSAMYLCASSFTAGHEQYFGPGTRLTVT.

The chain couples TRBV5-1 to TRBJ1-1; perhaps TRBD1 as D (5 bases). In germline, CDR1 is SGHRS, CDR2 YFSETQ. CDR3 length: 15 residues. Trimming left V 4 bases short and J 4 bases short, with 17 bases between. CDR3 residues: CASSPPWQGGTEAFF. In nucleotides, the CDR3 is TGCGCCAGCAGCCCCCCTTGGCAGGGAGGCACTGAAGCTTTCTTT.

CDR3 sequence reads: CASSLRQAPDTQYF. The DNA of the CDR3 is TGTGCCAGCAGCTTACGCCAGGCCCCAGATACGCAGTATTTT. The chain carries TRBV5-4 and TRBJ2-3; D uncertain. The V end was cut by 2 bases, the J end by 4 bases, with 11 bases between. The length of the CDR3 is 14 residues. Germline V gives CDR1 SGHNT, CDR2 YYREEE (reference sequence).

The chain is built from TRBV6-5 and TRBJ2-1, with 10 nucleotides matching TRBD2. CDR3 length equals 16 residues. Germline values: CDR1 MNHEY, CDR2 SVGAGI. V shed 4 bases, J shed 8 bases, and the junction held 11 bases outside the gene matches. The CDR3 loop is CASSSYSSGRAYEQFF. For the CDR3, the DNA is TGTGCCAGCAGTTCCTATTCAAGCGGGAGGGCGTATGAGCAGTTCTTC.

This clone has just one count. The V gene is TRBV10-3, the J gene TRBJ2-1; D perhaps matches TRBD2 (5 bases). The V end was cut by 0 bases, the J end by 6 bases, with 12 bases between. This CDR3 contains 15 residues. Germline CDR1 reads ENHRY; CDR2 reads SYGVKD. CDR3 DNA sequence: TGTGCCATCAGTGAGTCGGATAGCGTACTCAATGAGCAGTTCTTC. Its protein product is CAISESDSVLNEQFF.

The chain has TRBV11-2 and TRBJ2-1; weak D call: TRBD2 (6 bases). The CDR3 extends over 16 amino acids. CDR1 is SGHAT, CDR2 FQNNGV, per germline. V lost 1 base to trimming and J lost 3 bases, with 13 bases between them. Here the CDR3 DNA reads TGTGCCAGCAGCTTAGGGAGGGACTCATACTACAATGAGCAGTTCTTC. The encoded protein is CASSLGRDSYYNEQFF.

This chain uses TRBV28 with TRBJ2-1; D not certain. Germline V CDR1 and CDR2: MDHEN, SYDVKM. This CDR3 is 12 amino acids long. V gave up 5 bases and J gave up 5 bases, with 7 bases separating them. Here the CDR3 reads CASSIVNNEQFF. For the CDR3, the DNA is TGTGCCAGCAGTATTGTTAACAATGAGCAGTTCTTC.

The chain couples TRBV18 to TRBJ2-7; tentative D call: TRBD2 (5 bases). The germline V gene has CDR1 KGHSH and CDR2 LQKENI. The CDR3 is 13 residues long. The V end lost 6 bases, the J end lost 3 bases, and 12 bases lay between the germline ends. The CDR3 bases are TGTGCCAGCTCCCCCCCGGGAAACTACGAGCAGTACTTC. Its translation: CASSPPGNYEQYF.